Given below is one TCR beta chain in context. As yet, its antigen is unknown. The data originate from a study of T cells after yellow fever vaccination. General study findings and limits: At 95% to 98% for CD4 and over 80% for CD8, most primary-vaccination clones showed up again after the booster. It was a weaker secondary response, yet one that peaked faster, at day 5 versus 15.

The 5'RACE template-switching step produced TCR cDNA and added a universal primer site and UMIs. TCRdb processed the 5' RACE reads anew with MiXCR; each CDR3 protein has one entry. Here the sample spans 550,000 or so distinct CDR3 sequences, 15% to 20% being singletons. In germline, CDR1 is MDHEN, CDR2 SYDVKM. J lost 8 bases, V lost 5 bases, and 17 bases had no gene match. The CDR3 totals 17 residues. This specimen consisted of PBMCs, obtained 15 days after the yellow fever booster vaccination. The receptor comes from a man aged 25-45 years who received the YFV17D yellow fever vaccine. This rearrangement joins TRBV28 to TRBJ2-3; 9 bases match TRBD2. CDR3 residues: CASSGLFASGKGSTQYF. DNA of the CDR3: TGTGCCAGCAGTGGTCTTTTCGCTAGCGGGAAGGGGAGTACGCAGTATTTT.